The 5 T cell receptor beta chains below were found in one sample sequenced in a study of PD-L1 blockade in urothelial cancer. Repertoires were generated with immunoSEQ multiplex PCR, while TCRdb's copy carries only in-frame clones and drops some. The sample shows 100,000 or so clones, about 90% of them seen only once. The specimen comprised PBMCs, sampled around atezolizumab (anti-PD-L1) treatment. The receptor source for this set is an elderly woman with urothelial cancer.

The V gene is TRBV5-4, the J gene TRBJ2-5; unclear D gene. Germline CDR1 and CDR2: SGHNT and YYREEE (reference sequence). This CDR3 region has 12 residues. V shed 4 bases and J shed 2 bases, with 6 bases lying between them. The CDR3 reads CASSLNQETQYF. The DNA of the CDR3 is TGTGCCAGCAGCCTTAATCAAGAGACCCAGTACTTC.

Worth noting for this clone: One end of the junction is discordant with germline, which a read error may explain. The chain couples TRBV27 to TRBJ2-3, with D possibly TRBD2 on 6 matching bases. From germline, CDR1 is MNHEY and CDR2 SMNVEV (reference sequence). This CDR3 contains 16 residues. Here the CDR3 reads CASSLSGTFNTDTQYF. DNA of the CDR3: TGTGCCAGCAGTCTATCCGGGACTTTTAACACAGATACGCAGTATTTT.

V and J are TRBV5-1 and TRBJ2-2, with 8 positions matching TRBD1. Germline values: CDR1 SGHRS, CDR2 YFSETQ. The ends lost 2 bases at V and 7 bases at J; junction bases unmatched: 7. The CDR3 extends over 15 amino acids. The CDR3 reads CASSFQTGDGGELFF. CDR3 coding DNA: TGCGCCAGCAGCTTTCAGACAGGGGACGGCGGGGAGCTGTTTTTT.

The chain couples TRBV28 to TRBJ1-2, with 7 bases identical to TRBD1. Germline V gene data show CDR1 as MDHEN and CDR2 as SYDVKM. The CDR3 runs to 13 residues. J lost 3 bases, V lost 2 bases, and 0 bases had no gene match. Here the CDR3 DNA reads TGTGCCAGCAGTTTAACAGGGGACTATGGCTACACCTTC. Residues: CASSLTGDYGYTF.

This clone showed up just a few times. This chain uses TRBV6-4 with TRBJ2-1; D call uncertain. This CDR3 is built from 13 residues. Per the germline V gene, CDR1 is MRHNA and CDR2 is SNTAGT. Deletions cut 3 bases from V and 3 bases from J, with 6 bases between. The CDR3 here is CASSEGSYNEQFF. DNA of the CDR3: TGTGCCAGCAGTGAGGGCAGCTACAATGAGCAGTTCTTC.